The 15 T cell receptor beta chains given below trace back to one sample, sequenced in a study of cytomegalovirus exposure and HLA in healthy donors (dated by TCRdb to 2016 to 2017). The library was made by the immunoSEQ multiplex PCR assay. For the multiplex PCR, a mixture combining 60 forward primers for TCR Vbeta segments and 13 reverse primers for TCR Jbeta segments was used. Imported from immuneACCESS, the table was reduced by TCRdb to in-frame sequences with V and J called. These copies leave out some clones; in studies compared against another copy, an unresolved V gene accounts for under half, and the cause of the remainder is not known. The sample's records list 45,000 to 50,000 clones. Of the sample, roughly a sixth falls within the top ten clones. Sample: PBMCs. The receptors shown here come from a male donor in good health and CMV-seronegative.

The rearrangement uses TRBV6-6 and TRBJ1-5; D possibly corresponds to TRBD1 (5 bases). Germline V gene data show CDR1 as MNHNY and CDR2 as SVGAGI (reference sequence). The CDR3 is 15 amino acids. V lost 2 bases, J lost 2 bases, and 10 bases lay in between. In DNA form, the CDR3 reads TGTGCCAGCAGTTACGGGGCGCAGGGCAATCAGCCCCAGCATTTT. Translation gives CASSYGAQGNQPQHF.

CDR3 amino acids: CASSRTGGTEAFF. The DNA of the CDR3 is TGTGCCAGCAGTCGTACCGGTGGCACTGAAGCTTTCTTT. This sequence joins TRBV6-5 and TRBJ1-1; D is undetermined. Germline V gene sequence: CDR1 MNHEY, CDR2 SVGAGI. The CDR3 runs to 13 residues. V shed 5 bases and J shed 4 bases, with 11 bases lying between them.

The genes are TRBV6-4 and TRBJ2-5; D unclear. V lost 8 bases, J lost 1 base, and 8 bases lay in between. Germline CDR1 MRHNA, CDR2 SNTAGT. The CDR3 consists of 12 residues. CDR3 in amino acids: CASPTAQETQYF. DNA for the CDR3: TGTGCCAGCCCAACTGCCCAAGAGACCCAGTACTTC.

The CDR3 loop reads CASSSGLYSNQPQHF. In DNA form, the CDR3 reads TGTGCCAGCAGCTCTGGACTCTATAGCAATCAGCCCCAGCATTTT. The chain links TRBV7-9 to TRBJ1-5, with D hard to call. Germline CDR1 is SEHNR and CDR2 is FQNEAQ (reference sequence). Trimming cost V 4 bases and J 0 bases, with 10 bases left between them. This CDR3 has 15 residues.

The chain carries TRBV10-3 and TRBJ1-6, with D perhaps matching TRBD1 (5 bases). CDR3 length: 17 amino acids. Germline lookup yields CDR1 ENHRY and CDR2 SYGVKD. The V gene lost 4 bases and the J gene lost 0 bases, with 13 bases spanning the gap. The CDR3 coding sequence is TGTGCCATCAGTGTAGACAGCTCGAGCTCCTATAATTCACCCCTCCACTTT. Its protein product is CAISVDSSSSYNSPLHF.

This sequence joins TRBV5-8 and TRBJ2-2; possible D gene TRBD1, 5 bases. The V gene lost 3 bases and the J gene lost 13 bases, with 13 bases spanning the gap. Germline CDR1 is SGHTS and CDR2 is YDEGEE. This CDR3 comprises 12 residues. The CDR3 coding sequence is TGTGCCAGCAGCTCGACAGAGACATGGCTGTTTTTT. Translating it yields CASSSTETWLFF.

CDR3 sequence reads: CAWSVQAANEQYF. CDR3 DNA sequence: TGTGCCTGGAGTGTACAGGCGGCCAACGAGCAGTACTTC. The chain is built from TRBV30 and TRBJ2-7, with D tentatively TRBD1 (5 bases). The CDR3 length is 13 residues. Between the trimmed V and J ends, which lost 0 bases and 5 bases, there was a span of 11 bases. In germline, CDR1 is GTSNPN, CDR2 SVGIG (reference sequence).

The chain joins TRBV7-9 to TRBJ1-3, with D possibly matching TRBD1 (6 bases). Germline V gives CDR1 SEHNR, CDR2 FQNEAQ (reference sequence). CDR3 length equals 15 residues. V lost 5 bases and J lost 1, with 12 bases in between. The CDR3 nucleotides read TGTGCCAGCAGCCAAGCGGACAGTTCTGGAAACACCATATATTTT. It is translated as CASSQADSSGNTIYF.

The chain recombines TRBV5-6 with TRBJ1-2; 12 bases line up with TRBD1. The CDR3 contains 18 residues. Per the germline V gene, CDR1 is SGHDT and CDR2 is YYEEEE. V gave up 4 bases and J gave up 6 bases; unmatched junction bases: 16. CDR3 sequence (DNA): TGTGCCAGCAGCCACAACCGGGACAGGGGGCGTAGAAGAGATGGCTACACCTTC. Protein sequence: CASSHNRDRGRRRDGYTF.

This chain joins TRBV18 and TRBJ1-4; TRBD1 is a possible D gene (6 bases). The length of the CDR3 is 18 residues. The ends were cut back, 0 bases at V and 8 bases at J, with 22 bases in the middle. CDR1 is KGHSH and CDR2 is LQKENI in the germline V gene. As DNA, the CDR3 is TGTGCCAGCTCACCACCGAACATGGGGGCGGGAGCCGGGGAAAAACTGTTTTTT. Translation gives CASSPPNMGAGAGEKLFF.

The chain uses TRBV29-1 and TRBJ2-1; the D gene is possibly TRBD2 (5 bases). V lost 3 bases, J lost 9 bases, and 18 bases lay in between. CDR1 and CDR2 from the germline V gene are SQVTM and ANQGSEA. The CDR3 runs to 14 residues. CDR3 sequence (DNA): TGCAGCGTTGAGGACTGGTCTAGTAATAGTGAGCAGTTCTTC. This sequence encodes CSVEDWSSNSEQFF.

The rearrangement uses TRBV6-5 and TRBJ1-1; perhaps TRBD1 as D (5 bases). Trimming shortened V by 2 bases and J by 1 base, and 8 bases separated the two germline ends. The CDR3 consists of 14 residues. Germline values: CDR1 MNHEY, CDR2 SVGAGI. CDR3 sequence (DNA): TGTGCCAGCAGTTACCAGGGATCGAACACTGAAGCTTTCTTT. This codes for CASSYQGSNTEAFF.

This rearrangement joins TRBV7-8 to TRBJ2-3, with 11 nucleotides matching TRBD1. The CDR3 is 16 residues long. Trimming removed 5 bases from V and 6 bases from J; junction bases left unmatched: 10. Per germline, CDR1 SGHVS and CDR2 FQNEAQ. CDR3 nucleotide sequence: TGTGCCAGCAGCCCTCCCGGGACAGGGGGAGGCGATACGCAGTATTTT. It yields the protein CASSPPGTGGGDTQYF.

In DNA, the CDR3 is TGCGCCAGCAGTGAGAGGGGGTCGAATGAAAAACTGTTTTTT. Translated, it gives CASSERGSNEKLFF. The V call is TRBV10-2, the J call TRBJ1-4, with a tentative D call TRBD1 (6 bases). The CDR3 has 14 amino acids. Germline V gene lookup returns CDR1 WSHSY and CDR2 SAAADI. V lost 2 bases and J 5 bases, leaving 9 bases between the germline ends.

V usage is TRBV11-2 and J usage is TRBJ2-7; TRBD1 is a possible D gene (5 bases). This CDR3 comprises 12 residues. Germline V lookup: CDR1 SGHAT, CDR2 FQNNGV. Trimming removed 5 bases at V and 6 bases at J, with 11 bases between. The CDR3 DNA follows: TGTGCCAGCAGCACTCGGACACTCGAGCAGTACTTC. This translates into CASSTRTLEQYF.